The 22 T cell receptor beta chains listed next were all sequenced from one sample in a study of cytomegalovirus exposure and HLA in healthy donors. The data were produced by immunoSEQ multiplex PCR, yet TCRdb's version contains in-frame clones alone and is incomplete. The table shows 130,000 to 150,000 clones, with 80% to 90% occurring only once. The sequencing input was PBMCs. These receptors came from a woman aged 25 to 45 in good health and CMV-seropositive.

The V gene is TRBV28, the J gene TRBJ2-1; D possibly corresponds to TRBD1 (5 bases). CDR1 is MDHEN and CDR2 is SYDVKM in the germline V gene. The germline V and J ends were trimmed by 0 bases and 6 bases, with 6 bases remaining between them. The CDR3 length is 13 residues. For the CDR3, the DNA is TGTGCCAGCAGTTTATGGGACACCAATGAGCAGTTCTTC. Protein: CASSLWDTNEQFF.

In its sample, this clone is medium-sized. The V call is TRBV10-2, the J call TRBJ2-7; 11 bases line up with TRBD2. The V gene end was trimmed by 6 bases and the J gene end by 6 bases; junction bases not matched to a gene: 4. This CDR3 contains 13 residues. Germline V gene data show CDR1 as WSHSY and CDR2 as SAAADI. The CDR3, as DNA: TGCGCCAGCAGACCCGGGACTAGCGGCGAGCAGTACTTC. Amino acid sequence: CASRPGTSGEQYF.

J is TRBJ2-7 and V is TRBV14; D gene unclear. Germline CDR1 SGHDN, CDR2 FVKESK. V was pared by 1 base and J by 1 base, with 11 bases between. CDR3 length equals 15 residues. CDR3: CASSQGRGVSYEQYF. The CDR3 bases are TGTGCCAGCAGCCAAGGCCGAGGAGTGTCCTACGAGCAGTACTTC. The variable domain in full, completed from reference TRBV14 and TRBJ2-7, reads EAGVTQFPSHSVIEKGQTVTLRCDPISGHDNLYWYRRVMGKEIKFLLHFVKESKQDESGMPNNRFLAERTGGTYSTLKVQPAELEDSGVYFCASSQGRGVSYEQYFGPGTRLTVT.

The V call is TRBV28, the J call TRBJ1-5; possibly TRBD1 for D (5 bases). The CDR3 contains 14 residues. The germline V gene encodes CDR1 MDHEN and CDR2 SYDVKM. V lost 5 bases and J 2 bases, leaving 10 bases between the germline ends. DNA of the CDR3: TGTGCCAGCAGTCAGGGATGGGGCAATCAGCCCCAGCATTTT. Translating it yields CASSQGWGNQPQHF.

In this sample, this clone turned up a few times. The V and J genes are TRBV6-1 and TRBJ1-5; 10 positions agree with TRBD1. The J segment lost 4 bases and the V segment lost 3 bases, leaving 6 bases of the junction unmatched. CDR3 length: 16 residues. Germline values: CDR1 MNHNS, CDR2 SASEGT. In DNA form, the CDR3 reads TGTGCCAGCAGTGACCCCGGACAGGGGGTAAATCAGCCCCAGCATTTT. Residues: CASSDPGQGVNQPQHF.

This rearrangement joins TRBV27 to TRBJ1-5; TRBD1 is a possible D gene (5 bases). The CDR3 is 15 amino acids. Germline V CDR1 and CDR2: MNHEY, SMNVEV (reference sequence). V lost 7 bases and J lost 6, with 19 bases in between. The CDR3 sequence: CASTLYAGRGQPQHF. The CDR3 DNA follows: TGTGCCAGCACACTTTATGCGGGACGGGGTCAGCCCCAGCATTTT.

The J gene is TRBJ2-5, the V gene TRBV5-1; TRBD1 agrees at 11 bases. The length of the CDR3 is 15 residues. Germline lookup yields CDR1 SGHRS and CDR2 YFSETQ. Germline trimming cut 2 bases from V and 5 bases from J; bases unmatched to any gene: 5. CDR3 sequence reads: CASSFGQGAYETQYF. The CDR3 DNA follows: TGCGCCAGCAGCTTTGGACAGGGGGCGTACGAGACCCAGTACTTC.

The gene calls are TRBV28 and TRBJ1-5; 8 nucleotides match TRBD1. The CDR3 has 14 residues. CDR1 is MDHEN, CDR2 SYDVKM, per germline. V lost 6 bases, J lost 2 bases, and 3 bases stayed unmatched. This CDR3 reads CASRQGGGNQPQHF. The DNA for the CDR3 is TGTGCCAGCAGACAGGGGGGCGGCAATCAGCCCCAGCATTTT.

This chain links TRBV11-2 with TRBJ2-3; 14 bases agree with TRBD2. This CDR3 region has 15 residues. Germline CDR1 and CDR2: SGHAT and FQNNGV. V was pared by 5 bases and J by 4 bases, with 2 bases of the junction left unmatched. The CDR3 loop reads CASSPTSGGADTQYF. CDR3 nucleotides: TGTGCCAGCAGCCCGACTAGCGGGGGGGCAGATACGCAGTATTTT.

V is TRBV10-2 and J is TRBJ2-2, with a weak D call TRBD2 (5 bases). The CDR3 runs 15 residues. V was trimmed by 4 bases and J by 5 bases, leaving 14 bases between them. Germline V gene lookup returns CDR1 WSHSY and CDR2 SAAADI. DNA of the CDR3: TGCGCCAGCAGTGTCGGGGAAGGGTGGACCGGGGAGCTGTTTTTT. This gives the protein CASSVGEGWTGELFF.

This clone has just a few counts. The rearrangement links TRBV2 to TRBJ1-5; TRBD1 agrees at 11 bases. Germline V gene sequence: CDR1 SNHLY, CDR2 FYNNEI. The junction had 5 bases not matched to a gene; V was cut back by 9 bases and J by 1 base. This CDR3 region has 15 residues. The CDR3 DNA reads TGTGCCAGTGGACAGGGGGCTCGGAGCAATCAGCCCCAGCATTTT. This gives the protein CASGQGARSNQPQHF.

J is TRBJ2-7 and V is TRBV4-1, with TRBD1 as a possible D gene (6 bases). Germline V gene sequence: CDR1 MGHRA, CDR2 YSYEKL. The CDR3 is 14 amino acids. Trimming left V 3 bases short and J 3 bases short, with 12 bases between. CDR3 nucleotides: TGCGCCAGCAGCCACCCAGGGGAAGTCTACGAGCAGTACTTC. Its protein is CASSHPGEVYEQYF.

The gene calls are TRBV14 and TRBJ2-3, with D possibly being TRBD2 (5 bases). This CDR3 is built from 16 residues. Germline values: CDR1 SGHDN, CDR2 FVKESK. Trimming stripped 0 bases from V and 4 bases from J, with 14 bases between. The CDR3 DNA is TGTGCCAGCAGCCAAGAATTGAGGGTTCGTCCAGATACGCAGTATTTT. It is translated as CASSQELRVRPDTQYF.

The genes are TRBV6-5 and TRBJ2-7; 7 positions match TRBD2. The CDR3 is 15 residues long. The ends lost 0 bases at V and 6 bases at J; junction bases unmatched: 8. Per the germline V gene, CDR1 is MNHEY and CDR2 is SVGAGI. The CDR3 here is CASSYSLADYVEQYF. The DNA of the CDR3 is TGTGCCAGCAGTTACTCCCTAGCGGACTACGTCGAGCAGTACTTC.

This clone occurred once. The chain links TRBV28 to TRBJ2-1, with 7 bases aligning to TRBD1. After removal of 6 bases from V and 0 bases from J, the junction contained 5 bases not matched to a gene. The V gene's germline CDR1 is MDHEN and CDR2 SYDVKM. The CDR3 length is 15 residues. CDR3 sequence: CASRGQLTSYNEQFF. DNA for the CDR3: TGTGCCAGCAGGGGACAGTTAACCTCCTACAATGAGCAGTTCTTC.

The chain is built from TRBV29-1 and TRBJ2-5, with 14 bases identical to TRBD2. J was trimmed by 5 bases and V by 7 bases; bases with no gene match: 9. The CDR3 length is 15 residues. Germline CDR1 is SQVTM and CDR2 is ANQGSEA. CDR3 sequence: CSAWRLAGGPETQYF. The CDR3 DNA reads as TGCAGCGCCTGGAGACTAGCGGGAGGGCCGGAGACCCAGTACTTC.

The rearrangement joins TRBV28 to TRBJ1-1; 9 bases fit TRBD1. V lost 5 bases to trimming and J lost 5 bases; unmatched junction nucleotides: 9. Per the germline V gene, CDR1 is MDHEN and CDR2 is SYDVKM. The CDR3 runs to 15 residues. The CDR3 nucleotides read TGTGCCAGCAGTCCACAGGGGGCGCGTGGAACTGAAGCTTTCTTT. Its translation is CASSPQGARGTEAFF.

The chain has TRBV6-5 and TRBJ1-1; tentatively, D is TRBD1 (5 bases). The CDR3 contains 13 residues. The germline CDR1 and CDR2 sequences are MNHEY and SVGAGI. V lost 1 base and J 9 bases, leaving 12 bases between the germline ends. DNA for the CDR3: TGTGCCAGCAGTTACTTCGGGACTGATCAAGCTTTCTTT. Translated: CASSYFGTDQAFF.

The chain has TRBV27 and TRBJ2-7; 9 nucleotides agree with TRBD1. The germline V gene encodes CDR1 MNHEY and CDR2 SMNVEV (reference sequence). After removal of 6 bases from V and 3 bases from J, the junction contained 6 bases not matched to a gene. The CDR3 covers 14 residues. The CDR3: CASSPTGGDYEQYF. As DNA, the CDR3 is TGTGCCAGCAGCCCGACAGGGGGGGACTACGAGCAGTACTTC.

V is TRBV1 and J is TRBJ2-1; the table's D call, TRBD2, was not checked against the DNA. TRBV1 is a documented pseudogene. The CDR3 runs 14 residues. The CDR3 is CTSSRGLAIVEQFF. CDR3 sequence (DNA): TGCACCAGCAGCAGGGGACTAGCAATCGTTGAGCAGTTCTTC.

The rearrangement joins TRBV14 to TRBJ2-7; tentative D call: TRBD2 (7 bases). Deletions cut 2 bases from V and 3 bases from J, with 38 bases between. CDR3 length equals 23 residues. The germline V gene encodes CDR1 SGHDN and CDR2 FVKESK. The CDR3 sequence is CASSQKSGGGATPKNLVIYEQYF. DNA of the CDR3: TGTGCCAGCAGCCAAAAGAGTGGAGGGGGGGCAACTCCCAAGAATCTCGTCATCTACGAGCAGTACTTC.

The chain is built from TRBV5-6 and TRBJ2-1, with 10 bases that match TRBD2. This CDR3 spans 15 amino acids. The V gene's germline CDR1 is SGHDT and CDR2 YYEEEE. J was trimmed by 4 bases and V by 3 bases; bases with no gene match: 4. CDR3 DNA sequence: TGTGCCAGCAGCTCGGGACTAGCGCCGTACAATGAGCAGTTCTTC. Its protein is CASSSGLAPYNEQFF.